This T cell receptor (beta chain) stems from a study of cytomegalovirus exposure and HLA in healthy donors. Study-wide results and caveats: The records held CMV serostatus as the only immune exposure information. Later analysis showed TCR association rates varying by HLA locus, highest for DRB1 and lowest for HLA-C.

With 60 Vbeta and 13 Jbeta primers, the PCR was carried out. Libraries were prepared by immunoSEQ multiplex PCR; TCRdb keeps only in-frame clonotypes and omits some of them. Counted here are 85,000 to 100,000 clones, roughly 73% occurring once; the ten biggest clones make up 3% to 4%. As to this clone: Its antigen is unidentified.

The length of the CDR3 is 14 residues. Germline values: CDR1 SEHNR, CDR2 FQNEAQ (reference sequence). Between the trimmed V and J ends, which lost 2 bases and 1 base, there was a span of 8 bases. Nominal health characterized the donors when sampled, though unrecorded immune exposures were likely. The material sequenced was PBMCs. This chain joins TRBV7-9 and TRBJ1-1; D not certain. The receptor was derived from a woman aged 40 to 55 in good health and CMV-seronegative. DNA for the CDR3: TGTGCCAGCAGCTTATATGAGGAGAACACTGAAGCTTTCTTT. Residues: CASSLYEENTEAFF.